One and the same sample provided the 28 T cell receptor beta chains below, sequenced in a study of cytomegalovirus exposure and HLA in healthy donors. Amplification used 60 Vbeta primers and 13 Jbeta primers. Sequencing used immunoSEQ multiplex PCR; TCRdb keeps in-frame clones, though not all of them. In the table there are roughly 96,000 clones, 65% to 80% of which are singletons. Specimen: PBMCs. These receptors were collected from a woman in her 70s in good health and CMV-seropositive.

This sequence joins TRBV30 and TRBJ2-7; D ambiguous. V was pared by 0 bases and J by 8 bases, with 11 bases between. The germline gives CDR1 GTSNPN, CDR2 SVGIG (reference sequence). The CDR3 length is 12 residues. Here the CDR3 reads CAWSVRQVKQYF. DNA for the CDR3: TGTGCCTGGAGTGTTAGGCAGGTCAAGCAGTACTTC.

This clone showed up just a few times. The chain carries TRBV10-2 and TRBJ2-3; 8 positions agree with TRBD2. Germline V CDR1 and CDR2: WSHSY, SAAADI. V lost 7 bases, J lost 5 bases, and 2 bases stayed unmatched. This CDR3 is built from 12 residues. The CDR3 DNA sequence: TGCGCCAGCACCCTAGCGGGAGATACGCAGTATTTT. It translates to CASTLAGDTQYF.

V gene TRBV18 combines with J gene TRBJ2-1, with 8 bases lining up with TRBD2. CDR3 size: 13 residues. CDR1 is KGHSH and CDR2 is LQKENI in the germline V gene. V trimming: 5 bases; J trimming: 5 bases; junction bases outside the gene matches: 2. For the CDR3, the DNA is TGTGCCAGCTCATGGCGGGAGGACAATGAGCAGTTCTTC. This encodes CASSWREDNEQFF.

The chain has TRBV9 and TRBJ2-1; D unclear. The germline gives CDR1 SGDLS, CDR2 YYNGEE. V was shortened by 2 bases and J by 8 bases, with 11 bases between the two germline ends. The CDR3 contains 13 residues. The CDR3 DNA is TGTGCCAGCAGCGTGTCCCCACGGGATGAGCAGTTCTTC. Amino acid sequence: CASSVSPRDEQFF.

This clone occurred once. The chain combines TRBV18 with TRBJ2-1; 14 bases line up with TRBD2. The length of the CDR3 is 19 residues. Germline lookup yields CDR1 KGHSH and CDR2 LQKENI. Unmatched junction bases numbered 10, after V lost 3 bases and J lost 3 bases. The chain's CDR3 is CASSPRGTSGGELYNEQFF. DNA of the CDR3: TGTGCCAGCTCACCCCGAGGGACTAGCGGGGGCGAGCTCTACAATGAGCAGTTCTTC.

The V gene is TRBV10-3, the J gene TRBJ2-2, with 8 bases fitting TRBD1. Germline CDR1 and CDR2: ENHRY and SYGVKD. The CDR3 spans 16 residues. Germline trimming cut 2 bases from V and 0 bases from J; bases unmatched to any gene: 2. The CDR3 reads CAISEIQGANTGELFF. Written as DNA, the CDR3 is TGTGCCATCAGTGAGATACAGGGGGCGAACACCGGGGAGCTGTTTTTT.

The chain combines TRBV7-8 with TRBJ1-2, with D perhaps matching TRBD1 (5 bases). There are 14 residues in the CDR3. V lost 4 bases and J 0 bases, leaving 9 bases between the germline ends. CDR1 and CDR2 (germline): SGHVS, FQNEAQ. The CDR3 DNA sequence: TGTGCCAGCAGCTCTACAGGAGCTAACTATGGCTACACCTTC. It specifies CASSSTGANYGYTF.

V is TRBV11-3 and J is TRBJ2-3; 12 nucleotides match TRBD2. The V gene end was trimmed by 4 bases and the J gene end by 0 bases; junction bases not matched to a gene: 5. Germline V CDR1 and CDR2: SGHNT, YENEEA. CDR3 size: 17 residues. CDR3 residues: CASSSRTSGTSTDTQYF. The DNA of the CDR3 is TGTGCCAGCAGCTCGAGGACTAGCGGGACTAGCACAGATACGCAGTATTTT.

The chain has TRBV10-1 and TRBJ2-7, with 7 bases matching TRBD2. V lost 4 bases, J lost 5 bases, and 11 bases stayed unmatched. CDR3 length equals 15 residues. Germline assignment: CDR1 WNHNN and CDR2 SYGVQD (reference sequence). Here the CDR3 DNA reads TGCGCCAGCAGTGCTGGGGGAGGGCCATTCCACGAGCAGTACTTC. Its translation is CASSAGGGPFHEQYF.

CDR3 DNA: TGTGCCAGCAGTTCCCCGACAGGGAATGGCTACACCTTC. Amino acid sequence: CASSSPTGNGYTF. The chain joins TRBV27 to TRBJ1-2, with 7 bases identical to TRBD1. With 4 bases clipped from V and 6 bases from J, the junction kept 5 bases outside the gene matches. The CDR3 runs 13 residues. The V gene's germline CDR1 is MNHEY and CDR2 SMNVEV (reference sequence).

This clone has just a few counts. J is TRBJ1-4 and V is TRBV9; 8 bases are a match to TRBD1. V was pared by 4 bases and J by 3 bases, with 2 bases of the junction left unmatched. This CDR3 spans 14 amino acids. In germline, CDR1 is SGDLS, CDR2 YYNGEE. In nucleotides, the CDR3 is TGTGCCAGCAGCTCACAGGGGGCTAATGAAAAACTGTTTTTT. Its translation: CASSSQGANEKLFF.

J is TRBJ2-7 and V is TRBV4-1; 9 nucleotides line up with TRBD1. CDR1 MGHRA and CDR2 YSYEKL come from the germline V gene. V was pared by 3 bases and J by 3 bases, with 9 bases of the junction left unmatched. The CDR3 has 16 residues. The CDR3 region is CASSHTSGTGFYEQYF. CDR3 DNA sequence: TGCGCCAGCAGCCACACCTCCGGGACAGGGTTCTACGAGCAGTACTTC.

This chain connects TRBV7-6 to TRBJ2-1, with D perhaps matching TRBD2 (5 bases). CDR3 length equals 15 residues. V was trimmed by 1 base and J by 2 bases, leaving 9 bases between them. Germline V CDR1 and CDR2: SGHVS, FNYEAQ. The CDR3 spells CASSLGGGPYNEQFF. CDR3 coding DNA: TGTGCCAGCAGCTTAGGAGGAGGACCCTACAATGAGCAGTTCTTC.

This chain links TRBV28 with TRBJ1-6; perhaps TRBD1 as D (5 bases). The V and J ends lost 8 bases and 0 bases respectively, with 11 bases between them. CDR1 is MDHEN and CDR2 is SYDVKM in the germline V gene. This CDR3 has 15 amino acids. The CDR3 nucleotides read TGTGCCAGCTCCTACAGGAGCTCCTATAATTCACCCCTCCACTTT. Its translation is CASSYRSSYNSPLHF.

The chain is built from TRBV5-6 and TRBJ1-5; D is possibly TRBD1 (6 bases). Trimming left V 3 bases short and J 7 bases short, with 14 bases between. Germline CDR1 reads SGHDT; CDR2 reads YYEEEE. CDR3 length: 14 residues. CDR3 bases: TGTGCCAGCAGCTCAACAGGGTCATGGCAGCCCCAGCATTTT. Residues: CASSSTGSWQPQHF. Drawing the rest from reference TRBV5-6 and TRBJ1-5, the complete variable domain is DAGVTQSPTHLIKTRGQQVTLRCSPKSGHDTVSWYQQALGQGPQFIFQYYEEEERQRGNFPDRFSGHQFPNYSSELNVNALLLGDSALYLCASSSTGSWQPQHFGDGTRLSIL.

The rearrangement joins TRBV10-2 to TRBJ1-5; 10 bases map to TRBD1. J was trimmed by 3 bases and V by 8 bases; bases with no gene match: 4. The CDR3 loop spans 14 amino acids. Germline values: CDR1 WSHSY, CDR2 SAAADI. This chain's CDR3 is CASGTGVSNQPQHF. The CDR3 nucleotides read TGCGCCAGCGGGACAGGGGTCTCCAATCAGCCCCAGCATTTT.

V and J are TRBV28 and TRBJ2-1, with 7 nucleotides matching TRBD2. The ends lost 3 bases at V and 2 bases at J; junction bases unmatched: 7. The CDR3 totals 16 residues. Germline V gives CDR1 MDHEN, CDR2 SYDVKM. The CDR3 reads CASSLGGVVTYNEQFF. CDR3 in DNA: TGTGCCAGCAGTTTGGGGGGGGTAGTGACCTACAATGAGCAGTTCTTC. Filled out from reference TRBV28 and TRBJ2-1, the complete variable domain reads DVKVTQSSRYLVKRTGEKVFLECVQDMDHENMFWYRQDPGLGLRLIYFSYDVKMKEKGDIPEGYSVSREKKERFSLILESASTNQTSMYLCASSLGGVVTYNEQFFGPGTRLTVL.

This clone was observed once. The chain couples TRBV18 to TRBJ2-4; perhaps TRBD1 as D (5 bases). Trimming removed 3 bases at V and 0 bases at J, with 12 bases between. Germline V lookup: CDR1 KGHSH, CDR2 LQKENI. There are 16 residues in the CDR3. In DNA, the CDR3 is TGTGCCAGCTCACCGCGACAGACAATAGCCAAAAACATTCAGTACTTC. This translates into CASSPRQTIAKNIQYF.

This chain uses TRBV5-1 with TRBJ1-1; TRBD1 matches at 7 bases. V dropped 4 bases and J dropped 3; count of bases not matched to a gene: 3. Germline-derived CDR1 and CDR2 are SGHRS and YFSETQ. The CDR3 is 13 amino acids. The CDR3 sequence is CASSRTGDTEAFF. As DNA, the CDR3 is TGCGCCAGCAGCCGAACAGGGGACACTGAAGCTTTCTTT.

The J gene is TRBJ2-3, the V gene TRBV6-5; 9 bases fit TRBD1. This CDR3 contains 13 residues. The V gene end was trimmed by 6 bases and the J gene end by 6 bases; junction bases not matched to a gene: 4. Germline V gene lookup returns CDR1 MNHEY and CDR2 SVGAGI. The CDR3 DNA reads as TGTGCCAGCAGCCAACAGGGGGCGGATACGCAGTATTTT. Protein sequence: CASSQQGADTQYF.

This chain connects TRBV5-1 to TRBJ1-4, with D possibly matching TRBD1 (6 bases). The CDR3 sequence is 15 residues long. From germline, CDR1 is SGHRS and CDR2 YFSETQ. V lost 0 bases to trimming and J lost 4 bases, with 10 bases between them. The CDR3 DNA reads as TGCGCCAGCAGCTTGGGGCGGACAGATAATGAAAAACTGTTTTTT. Encoded protein: CASSLGRTDNEKLFF.

This clone appeared a few times. J is TRBJ2-7 and V is TRBV5-6; 9 bases fit TRBD1. This CDR3 comprises 13 residues. V gave up 3 bases and J gave up 7 bases; unmatched junction bases: 5. Per germline, CDR1 SGHDT and CDR2 YYEEEE. CDR3 sequence (DNA): TGTGCCAGCAGCTCTACAGGGGGCAGAGAGCAGTACTTC. Protein product: CASSSTGGREQYF.

This clone occurred once. This sequence joins TRBV27 and TRBJ1-1, with 7 bases matching TRBD1. The V segment lost 2 bases and the J segment 0 bases; nucleotides outside the gene matches: 6. CDR3 size: 16 residues. Germline V CDR1 and CDR2: MNHEY, SMNVEV (reference sequence). DNA for the CDR3: TGTGCCAGCAGTTTACGAAATACAGGGGTGAACACTGAAGCTTTCTTT. Its translation is CASSLRNTGVNTEAFF.

The gene calls are TRBV11-3 and TRBJ1-1; D gene unclear. Germline CDR1 SGHNT, CDR2 YENEEA. The V end lost 0 bases, the J end lost 5 bases, and 13 bases lay between the germline ends. This CDR3 contains 15 residues. The CDR3 protein is CASSLDAGYGTEAFF. The DNA of the CDR3 is TGTGCCAGCAGCTTAGATGCGGGGTATGGGACTGAAGCTTTCTTT.

Comments on this clone: Within the sample, other DNA sequences also encode this same CDR3. The chain carries TRBV28 and TRBJ1-2; D might be TRBD1 (6 bases). From germline, CDR1 is MDHEN and CDR2 SYDVKM. The V end was cut by 5 bases, the J end by 5 bases, with 12 bases between. CDR3 length equals 13 residues. The CDR3 DNA reads TGTGCCAGCAGTCTGCCAGGGGTATATGGCTACACCTTC. This translates into CASSLPGVYGYTF.

The J gene is TRBJ2-4, the V gene TRBV25-1; possible D gene TRBD2, 5 bases. Trimming left V 0 bases short and J 0 bases short, with 12 bases between. This CDR3 comprises 17 residues. Looked up from germline, CDR1 is MGHDK and CDR2 is SYGVNS. The CDR3 reads CASSEYAVEGAKNIQYF. CDR3 nucleotides: TGTGCCAGCAGTGAATATGCGGTAGAGGGAGCCAAAAACATTCAGTACTTC.

The chain employs TRBV14 and TRBJ2-3; a possible D gene is TRBD2 (5 bases). This CDR3 spans 15 amino acids. Trimming cost V 4 bases and J 3 bases, with 14 bases left between them. Germline CDR1 reads SGHDN; CDR2 reads FVKESK. The CDR3: CASSPWRIQTDTQYF. The CDR3 DNA reads TGTGCCAGCAGCCCCTGGAGGATACAGACAGATACGCAGTATTTT.

The J gene is TRBJ2-7, the V gene TRBV27; D perhaps matches TRBD2 (6 bases). V gave up 3 bases and J gave up 6 bases, with 18 bases separating them. Germline V gene sequence: CDR1 MNHEY, CDR2 SMNVEV (reference sequence). The CDR3 has 15 amino acids. For the CDR3, the DNA is TGTGCCAGCAGTTTCGAGCCGGGGAGGACTGGCGAGCAGTACTTC. The encoded protein is CASSFEPGRTGEQYF.